Given below is one TCR beta chain in context. The antigen is unknown. The sample is drawn from a study of T cell responses to AZD1222 COVID-19 vaccine. Notes on the study in general: Baseline seropositivity characterized only a handful of AZD1222 recipients. The study found Spike-specific TCR breadth and depth rose after two AZD1222 doses.

Germline assignment: CDR1 SGHVS and CDR2 FNYEAQ. V gave up 1 base and J gave up 7 bases, with 19 bases separating them. The CDR3 loop spans 16 amino acids. The method was immunoSEQ multiplex PCR; TCRdb's version includes in-frame clones alone and lacks a portion of them. The data contain about 83,000 clones, roughly 88% of them seen just once; the ten biggest clones take up around 3.5%. This sequence was found in an adult who received the AZD1222 COVID-19 vaccine. The sample here was peripheral blood, taken 28 days after the second AZD1222 dose. The rearrangement links TRBV7-6 to TRBJ2-5; possible D gene TRBD1, 8 bases. CDR3 nucleotides: TGTGCCAGCAGCTTAGAGCGGACAGGGAGGGGGGTGACCCAGTACTTC. This encodes CASSLERTGRGVTQYF.